The clone carrying this T cell receptor (beta chain) has just a few counts. Its cognate antigen is unknown. For TCRbeta, the library was prepared with unique molecular identifiers. Via MiXCR, TCRdb re-called the PCR reads, giving one row per CDR3 protein. The table shows 540,000 or so distinct CDR3 sequences, with under 25% occurring only once. The data stem from a study of T-cell reconstitution after alpha-beta-depleted transplantation in children. Broader study findings: Reports say that about two months after transplant, the alpha-beta T cells came out of several hundred graft clones that had expanded. At one year after transplant, newly produced T cells mostly accounted for T-cell counts and diversity. After transplant, high TCRbeta diversity at day 60 in some patients arose from surviving recipient T cells and thymic progenitors.

CDR3 length: 13 residues. Germline values: CDR1 LNHNV, CDR2 YYDKDF (reference sequence). Deletions cut 0 bases from V and 1 base from J, with 3 bases between. The V call is TRBV15, the J call TRBJ2-5; D uncertain. This clonotype was obtained from a boy in the first two years of life who had a stem cell transplant for acute myeloid leukemia, so the T cells may come from the graft donor. The sample was PBMCs, mostly from graft donor cells, taken 360 days after TCRalphabeta/CD19-depleted stem cell transplant. The CDR3 loop is CATSREGQETQYF. The CDR3 bases are TGTGCCACCAGCAGAGAAGGCCAAGAGACCCAGTACTTC.